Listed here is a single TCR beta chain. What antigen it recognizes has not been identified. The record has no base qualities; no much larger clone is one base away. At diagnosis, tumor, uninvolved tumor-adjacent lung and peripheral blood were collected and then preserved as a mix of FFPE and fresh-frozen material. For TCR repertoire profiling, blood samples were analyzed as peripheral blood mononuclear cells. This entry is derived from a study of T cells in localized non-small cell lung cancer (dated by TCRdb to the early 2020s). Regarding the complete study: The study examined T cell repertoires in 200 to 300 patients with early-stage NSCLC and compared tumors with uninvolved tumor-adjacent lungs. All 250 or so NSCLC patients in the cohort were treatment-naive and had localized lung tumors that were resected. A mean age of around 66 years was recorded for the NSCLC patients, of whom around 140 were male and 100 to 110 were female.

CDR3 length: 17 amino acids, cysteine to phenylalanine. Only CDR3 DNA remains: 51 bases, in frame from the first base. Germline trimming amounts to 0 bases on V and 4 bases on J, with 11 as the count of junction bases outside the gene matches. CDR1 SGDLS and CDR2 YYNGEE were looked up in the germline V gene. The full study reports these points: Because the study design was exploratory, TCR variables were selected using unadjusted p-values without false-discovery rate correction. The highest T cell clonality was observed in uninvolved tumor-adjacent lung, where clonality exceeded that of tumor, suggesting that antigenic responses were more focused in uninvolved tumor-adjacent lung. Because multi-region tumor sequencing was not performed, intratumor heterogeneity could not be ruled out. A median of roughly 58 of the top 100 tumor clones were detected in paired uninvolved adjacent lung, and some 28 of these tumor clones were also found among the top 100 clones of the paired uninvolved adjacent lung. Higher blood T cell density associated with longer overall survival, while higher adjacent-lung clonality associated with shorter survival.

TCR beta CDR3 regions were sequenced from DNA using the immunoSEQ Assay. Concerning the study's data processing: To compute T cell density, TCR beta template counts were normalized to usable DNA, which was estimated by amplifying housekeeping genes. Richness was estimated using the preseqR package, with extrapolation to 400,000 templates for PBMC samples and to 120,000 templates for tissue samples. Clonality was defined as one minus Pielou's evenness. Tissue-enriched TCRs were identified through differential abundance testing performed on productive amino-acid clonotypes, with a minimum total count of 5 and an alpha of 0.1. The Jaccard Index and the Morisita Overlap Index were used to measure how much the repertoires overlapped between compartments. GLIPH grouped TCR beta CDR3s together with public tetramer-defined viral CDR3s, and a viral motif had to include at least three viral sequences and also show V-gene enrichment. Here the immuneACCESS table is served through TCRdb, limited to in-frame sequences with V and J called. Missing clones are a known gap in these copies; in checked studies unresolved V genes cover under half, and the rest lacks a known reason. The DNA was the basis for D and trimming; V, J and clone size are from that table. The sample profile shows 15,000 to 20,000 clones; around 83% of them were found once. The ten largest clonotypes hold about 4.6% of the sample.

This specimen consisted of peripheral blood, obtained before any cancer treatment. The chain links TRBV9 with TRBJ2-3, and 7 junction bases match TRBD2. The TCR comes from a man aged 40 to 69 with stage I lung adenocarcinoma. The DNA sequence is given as TGTGCCAGCAGCGTAGCGGTACTAGCGACGGGCCCAGATACGCAGTATTTT. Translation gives CASSVAVLATGPDTQYF.